Included here is one T cell receptor (beta chain) sequence, with context. Its antigen is not identified. This specimen belongs to a study of T cell responses to AZD1222 COVID-19 vaccine. In germline, CDR1 is MNHEY, CDR2 SVGEGT. The CDR3 consists of 16 residues. V was pared by 2 bases and J by 5 bases, with 4 bases of the junction left unmatched. Sequencing used immunoSEQ multiplex PCR; TCRdb keeps in-frame clones, though not all of them. The table records approximately 92,000 clones, approximately 91% of them present only once. Study-level results: In a largely white British group with more females than males, clonal diversity was possibly underestimated. Spike regions recognized by vaccine-associated CD4 TCRs spanned the protein, led by 160-218 and 743-854. Increased Spike-specific TCR breadth and depth were observed after two AZD1222 doses.

The sequence came from an adult in good health. V gene TRBV6-2 or TRBV6-3 combines with J gene TRBJ2-2, with 11 bases matching TRBD2. The sample was peripheral blood, taken on day 0 of AZD1222 vaccination. This CDR3 reads CASSYPSGGWTGELFF. CDR3 DNA: TGTGCCAGCAGTTACCCTAGCGGGGGGTGGACCGGGGAGCTGTTTTTT.